The clone carrying this TCR beta chain was observed many times. Its specificity is not known. RNA transcripts gave rise to amplified TCR beta CDR3 regions. The HTBI primer set served for first-round RT-PCR of the TCR CDR3. TCRdb passed the multiplex PCR reads through MiXCR, listing each CDR3 protein once. The sample includes a few hundred thousand distinct CDR3 sequences, approximately 15% seen only once; the top ten take over 11%. The record originates from a study of T cells in Graves' hyperthyroidism and ophthalmopathy. Graves' hyperthyroidism qualified as stable when ophthalmopathy did not progress within 18 months. Among the patients, aged 18 to 65, hyperthyroidism was newly diagnosed and had lasted under 2 months. Those patients with uncontrolled infection, other autoimmune disease, pregnancy or lactation were excluded. CDR3 length: 14 amino acids. Germline assignment: CDR1 SGHRS and CDR2 YFSETQ. With 0 bases clipped from V and 6 bases from J, the junction kept 3 bases outside the gene matches.

Study-level findings and limits: A 13 V-J signature model discriminated ophthalmopathy versus stable hyperthyroidism.

The rearrangement links TRBV5-1 to TRBJ2-1; 7 bases are a match to TRBD2. The sequence came from a woman aged 40 to 50 with Graves' hyperthyroidism. The source material was blood. In nucleotides, the CDR3 is TGCGCCAGCAGCTTGGCCGGCGGGGGCAATGAGCAGTTCTTC. As protein: CASSLAGGGNEQFF.